A single sample gave rise to the 29 T cell receptor beta chains below, sequenced in a study of blood T cell repertoires in COVID-19. This table comes from immunoSEQ multiplex PCR, and its TCRdb copy is limited to in-frame clones, with some not included. Here the sample spans 410,000 or so clones, roughly 88% being singletons. Sequenced sample: peripheral blood. The receptors stem from a woman in her twenties or thirties with active or convalescent COVID-19.

V is TRBV11-2 and J is TRBJ1-4, with a weak D call TRBD1 (6 bases). CDR1 and CDR2 (germline): SGHAT, FQNNGV. The CDR3 runs 17 residues. V lost 4 bases and J 0 bases, leaving 15 bases between the germline ends. CDR3 sequence reads: CASSSRQEIATNEKLFF. CDR3 bases: TGTGCCAGCAGCTCCCGACAGGAGATTGCAACTAATGAAAAACTGTTTTTT.

The CDR3 loop is CASSLVSGEETQYF. CDR3 bases: TGTGCCAGCAGCTTAGTTAGCGGGGAAGAGACCCAGTACTTC. The genes are TRBV7-9 and TRBJ2-5; TRBD2 matches 8 bases. J was trimmed by 3 bases and V by 1 base; bases with no gene match: 1. The CDR3 totals 14 residues. Germline-derived CDR1 and CDR2 are SEHNR and FQNEAQ (reference sequence).

The chain joins TRBV19 to TRBJ2-5; possible D gene TRBD1, 6 bases. The CDR3 totals 16 residues. In germline, CDR1 is LNHDA, CDR2 SQIVND (reference sequence). Between the trimmed V and J ends, which lost 5 bases and 2 bases, there was a span of 18 bases. This chain's CDR3 is CASSPPDSWKQETQYF. The CDR3 DNA sequence: TGTGCCAGTAGTCCGCCGGACAGTTGGAAACAAGAGACCCAGTACTTC.

This chain uses TRBV7-9 with TRBJ1-1; D is unclear. Germline CDR1 is SEHNR and CDR2 is FQNEAQ (reference sequence). The CDR3 is made up of 13 amino acids. The germline V and J ends were trimmed by 2 bases and 0 bases, with 4 bases remaining between them. The CDR3 loop is CASSLQMNTEAFF. The CDR3 DNA reads as TGTGCCAGCAGCTTACAGATGAACACTGAAGCTTTCTTT.

The rearrangement links TRBV27 to TRBJ1-1; 7 bases agree with TRBD1. The junction had 4 bases not matched to a gene; V was cut back by 5 bases and J by 1 base. CDR1 and CDR2 from the germline V gene are MNHEY and SMNVEV (reference sequence). This CDR3 has 14 residues. This chain's CDR3 is CASSPGTANTEAFF. The CDR3 coding sequence is TGTGCCAGCAGTCCCGGGACAGCGAACACTGAAGCTTTCTTT.

This sequence joins TRBV27 and TRBJ2-3, with a possible D match to TRBD1 (6 bases). The CDR3 runs to 15 residues. The V and J ends lost 2 bases and 3 bases respectively, with 12 bases between them. Germline V gene lookup returns CDR1 MNHEY and CDR2 SMNVEV (reference sequence). CDR3 in amino acids: CASSLRGWGTDTQYF. The DNA of the CDR3 is TGTGCCAGCAGTTTAAGGGGGTGGGGGACAGATACGCAGTATTTT.

The chain is built from TRBV6-5 and TRBJ1-5; D uncertain. Germline CDR1 MNHEY, CDR2 SVGAGI. The CDR3 runs to 15 residues. The V and J ends lost 0 bases and 5 bases respectively, with 11 bases between them. The chain's CDR3 is CASSYSASADQPQHF. The CDR3 nucleotides read TGTGCCAGCAGTTACTCGGCGTCAGCGGATCAGCCCCAGCATTTT.

The genes are TRBV6-1 and TRBJ1-1; D possibly corresponds to TRBD1 (5 bases). The ends were cut back, 2 bases at V and 0 bases at J, with 22 bases in the middle. The CDR3 extends over 19 amino acids. Per the germline V gene, CDR1 is MNHNS and CDR2 is SASEGT. The CDR3 is CASSERIGTRGVMNTEAFF. CDR3 nucleotide sequence: TGTGCCAGCAGTGAACGGATCGGCACGCGGGGGGTTATGAACACTGAAGCTTTCTTT.

The chain combines TRBV6-5 with TRBJ1-2, with D maybe TRBD1 (5 bases). There are 15 residues in the CDR3. V was trimmed by 6 bases and J by 5 bases, leaving 19 bases between them. Germline V lookup: CDR1 MNHEY, CDR2 SVGAGI. CDR3 sequence: CASRADSSNVYGYTF. The CDR3 bases are TGTGCCAGCAGGGCCGACAGCTCCAACGTTTATGGCTACACCTTC.

V gene TRBV27 combines with J gene TRBJ1-1; D is possibly TRBD1 (5 bases). With 2 bases removed from V and 2 bases from J, the gap between germline ends came to 9 bases. Germline V CDR1 and CDR2: MNHEY, SMNVEV (reference sequence). The length of the CDR3 is 14 residues. In DNA form, the CDR3 reads TGTGCCAGCAGTTTAGGAGGGGTCAACACTGAAGCTTTCTTT. Its translation: CASSLGGVNTEAFF.

V usage is TRBV19 and J usage is TRBJ2-5; 9 bases are shared with TRBD2. The CDR3 has 14 amino acids. V dropped 8 bases and J dropped 2; count of bases not matched to a gene: 6. CDR1 is LNHDA and CDR2 is SQIVND in the germline V gene (reference sequence). The CDR3 nucleotides read TGTGCCAGTGCACTAGCGGGCCTGCAAGAGACCCAGTACTTC. As protein: CASALAGLQETQYF.

This chain links TRBV2 with TRBJ2-7; 7 bases line up with TRBD1. V dropped 7 bases and J dropped 9; count of bases not matched to a gene: 12. This CDR3 has 13 amino acids. Looked up from germline, CDR1 is SNHLY and CDR2 is FYNNEI. The CDR3 here is CASKFEAGGVQYF. The CDR3 nucleotides read TGTGCCAGCAAATTCGAGGCAGGGGGAGTGCAGTACTTC.

This chain uses TRBV5-1 with TRBJ2-7; D may be TRBD2 (6 bases). CDR3 length: 17 amino acids. Trimming removed 0 bases from V and 4 bases from J, with 20 bases in between. Germline V CDR1 and CDR2: SGHRS, YFSETQ. The CDR3, as DNA: TGCGCCAGCAGCTTGGCGATGTTGCGGGGCCTAACGTACGAGCAGTACTTC. This gives the protein CASSLAMLRGLTYEQYF.

J is TRBJ1-1 and V is TRBV27; D may be TRBD1 (5 bases). V lost 0 bases, J lost 4 bases, and 18 bases lay in between. Germline V gene sequence: CDR1 MNHEY, CDR2 SMNVEV (reference sequence). This CDR3 spans 17 amino acids. CDR3: CASSLSGGSEIGTEAFF. CDR3 bases: TGTGCCAGCAGTTTATCCGGGGGTTCTGAGATCGGCACTGAAGCTTTCTTT.

The chain has TRBV5-1 and TRBJ1-2; 8 nucleotides match TRBD1. Trimming took 2 bases from V and 7 from J; bases not matched to a gene: 7. The CDR3 runs 14 residues. Germline values: CDR1 SGHRS, CDR2 YFSETQ. The CDR3 DNA reads TGCGCCAGCAGCTTCGGACAGGGAGGAGTTGGCTACACCTTC. Its translation: CASSFGQGGVGYTF. The full variable domain, its missing parts supplied by reference TRBV5-1 and TRBJ1-2, is KAGVTQTPRYLIKTRGQQVTLSCSPISGHRSVSWYQQTPGQGLQFLFEYFSETQRNKGNFPGRFSGRQFSNSRSEMNVSTLELGDSALYLCASSFGQGGVGYTFGSGTRLTVV.

This clone was found once. The chain joins TRBV10-2 to TRBJ1-2; no clear D gene. Germline loops: CDR1 WSHSY, CDR2 SAAADI. The CDR3 totals 14 residues. V was pared by 0 bases and J by 2 bases, with 7 bases between. CDR3 amino acids: CASSESGLNYGYTF. CDR3 bases: TGCGCCAGCAGTGAGTCTGGACTCAACTATGGCTACACCTTC.

This clone was counted a few times. This chain uses TRBV10-1 with TRBJ1-6; maybe TRBD1 (5 bases). Germline lookup yields CDR1 WNHNN and CDR2 SYGVQD (reference sequence). The CDR3 contains 13 residues. Trimming shortened V by 8 bases and J by 10 bases, and 15 bases separated the two germline ends. The CDR3 DNA is TGCGCCAGCGGGGCCCTACTGAGCTCACCCCTCCACTTT. Amino acids: CASGALLSSPLHF.

This chain connects TRBV6-5 to TRBJ2-7; 7 nucleotides agree with TRBD1. This CDR3 region has 14 residues. Germline loops: CDR1 MNHEY, CDR2 SVGAGI. J lost 5 bases, V lost 6 bases, and 10 bases had no gene match. The CDR3 coding sequence is TGTGCCAGCAGCCGACTGACAGGGAGCGACGAGCAGTACTTC. It yields the protein CASSRLTGSDEQYF.

The CDR3, as DNA: TGTGCCAGCAGTTACTCGGGCAGGGATAGCAATCAGCCCCAGCATTTT. It specifies CASSYSGRDSNQPQHF. The chain recombines TRBV6-5 with TRBJ1-5; D perhaps matches TRBD1 (5 bases). Looked up from germline, CDR1 is MNHEY and CDR2 is SVGAGI. Trimming shortened V by 0 bases and J by 0 bases, and 9 bases separated the two germline ends. The CDR3 has 16 amino acids.

The chain joins TRBV27 to TRBJ2-7; D is perhaps TRBD2 (6 bases). The germline gives CDR1 MNHEY, CDR2 SMNVEV (reference sequence). This CDR3 region has 16 residues. V was trimmed by 7 bases and J by 3 bases, leaving 22 bases between them. CDR3: CASIPEERRGIYEQYF. The DNA for the CDR3 is TGTGCCAGCATCCCAGAGGAAAGGAGGGGAATCTACGAGCAGTACTTC.

The CDR3 loop reads CASSLGLAGDYEQYF. In DNA, the CDR3 is TGTGCCAGCAGCTTAGGCCTAGCGGGAGACTACGAGCAGTACTTC. The V call is TRBV7-9, the J call TRBJ2-7; TRBD2 matches 10 bases. Germline V gene sequence: CDR1 SEHNR, CDR2 FQNEAQ (reference sequence). The trim removed 1 base at V and 3 bases at J, leaving 3 bases unmatched. The CDR3 has 15 residues.

The genes are TRBV5-1 and TRBJ1-2; D uncertain. The V gene lost 0 bases and the J gene lost 2 bases, with 8 bases spanning the gap. This CDR3 is 14 amino acids long. Per germline, CDR1 SGHRS and CDR2 YFSETQ. The CDR3 region is CASSLVAGNYGYTF. In nucleotides, the CDR3 is TGCGCCAGCAGCTTGGTAGCGGGCAACTATGGCTACACCTTC. Complete variable domain (other parts from reference TRBV5-1 and TRBJ1-2): KAGVTQTPRYLIKTRGQQVTLSCSPISGHRSVSWYQQTPGQGLQFLFEYFSETQRNKGNFPGRFSGRQFSNSRSEMNVSTLELGDSALYLCASSLVAGNYGYTFGSGTRLTVV.

The rearrangement joins TRBV10-3 to TRBJ1-4, with D unresolved. Per germline, CDR1 ENHRY and CDR2 SYGVKD. The V end was cut by 10 bases, the J end by 2 bases, with 11 bases between. This CDR3 is 13 amino acids long. The DNA of the CDR3 is TGTGCCACGACGGAGGGCACTAATGAAAAACTGTTTTTT. It translates to CATTEGTNEKLFF.

The chain has TRBV5-1 and TRBJ1-6; D uncertain. Germline V CDR1 and CDR2: SGHRS, YFSETQ. The V end was cut by 4 bases, the J end by 7 bases, with 12 bases between. The CDR3 extends over 14 amino acids. The CDR3 loop reads CASSPEAGNSPLHF. The CDR3 bases are TGCGCCAGCAGCCCGGAGGCGGGAAATTCACCCCTCCACTTT.

This chain links TRBV5-1 with TRBJ1-4; D is possibly TRBD1 (6 bases). Germline CDR1 is SGHRS and CDR2 is YFSETQ. CDR3 length: 14 residues. Trimming removed 4 bases at V and 15 bases at J, with 22 bases between. CDR3 sequence reads: CASSQQGRNENVFF. CDR3 DNA: TGCGCCAGCAGCCAACAGGGTCGTAATGAAAACGTGTTTTTT.

V is TRBV7-9 and J is TRBJ1-1; D gene unclear. This CDR3 region has 12 residues. Looked up from germline, CDR1 is SEHNR and CDR2 is FQNEAQ (reference sequence). V lost 5 bases to trimming and J lost 1 base, with 5 bases between them. The CDR3 is CASSMRNTEAFF. CDR3 in DNA: TGTGCCAGCAGCATGCGGAACACTGAAGCTTTCTTT.

This clone was recorded a few times. The rearrangement uses TRBV9 and TRBJ2-5; tentatively, D is TRBD1 (6 bases). The ends were cut back, 0 bases at V and 5 bases at J, with 11 bases in the middle. The CDR3 is made up of 14 amino acids. CDR1 and CDR2 from the germline V gene are SGDLS and YYNGEE. The CDR3 is CASSVDWGPETQYF. Here the CDR3 DNA reads TGTGCCAGCAGCGTAGATTGGGGGCCCGAGACCCAGTACTTC.

V usage is TRBV6-5 and J usage is TRBJ2-3; 11 bases are a match to TRBD2. The CDR3 length is 14 residues. V dropped 6 bases and J dropped 7; count of bases not matched to a gene: 6. Germline-derived CDR1 and CDR2 are MNHEY and SVGAGI. The CDR3: CASRGLAAIYTQYF. The CDR3, as DNA: TGTGCCAGCAGGGGACTAGCGGCCATCTATACGCAGTATTTT.

This chain uses TRBV4-1 with TRBJ1-1; D is undetermined. Germline CDR1 MGHRA, CDR2 YSYEKL. The V end was cut by 0 bases, the J end by 4 bases, with 6 bases between. The CDR3 contains 13 residues. The CDR3 sequence: CASSQERSTEAFF. The CDR3 DNA reads as TGCGCCAGCAGCCAAGAGAGGAGCACTGAAGCTTTCTTT.